The rows below give T cell receptor beta chains drawn from one sample of a study of shared clonotypes between healthy human individuals. Measured with immunoSEQ multiplex PCR; TCRdb has only the in-frame clones, and not every one. The sample includes some 2 million clones, 85% to 95% of them seen just once. Sequenced material: naive CD4+ T cells sorted from blood. All receptors come from a man in his late teens or twenties in good health. CDR3s include the opening cysteine and the closing phenylalanine or tryptophan. A D gene is named only where the DNA matches it firmly.

v_call: TRBV10-3
j_call: TRBJ2-7
d_call: .
cdr3_aa: CAISDGYEQYF
cdr3_nt: TGTGCCATCAGTGATGGTTACGAGCAGTACTTC

v_call: TRBV5-1
j_call: TRBJ2-2
d_call: TRBD2
cdr3_aa: CASSLASGFTGELFF
cdr3_nt: TGCGCCAGCAGCTTAGCTAGCGGGTTCACCGGGGAGCTGTTTTTT

v_call: TRBV5-4
j_call: TRBJ2-7
d_call: .
cdr3_aa: CASSLSGGSYEQYF
cdr3_nt: TGTGCCAGCAGCTTGTCCGGGGGATCTTACGAGCAGTACTTC

v_call: TRBV6-5
j_call: TRBJ2-5
d_call: .
cdr3_aa: CASKGGGLGETQYF
cdr3_nt: TGTGCCAGCAAGGGTGGGGGGCTTGGAGAGACCCAGTACTTC

v_call: TRBV6-1
j_call: TRBJ1-3
d_call: .
cdr3_aa: CASLGLSGNTIYF
cdr3_nt: TGTGCCTCATTGGGACTCTCTGGAAACACCATATATTTT

v_call: TRBV30
j_call: TRBJ1-1
d_call: .
cdr3_aa: CAWSVQRTSVMNTEAFF
cdr3_nt: TGTGCCTGGAGTGTACAGAGGACGTCCGTGATGAACACTGAAGCTTTCTTT

v_call: TRBV5-1
j_call: TRBJ2-1
d_call: TRBD1
cdr3_aa: CASSVQGASHNEQFF
cdr3_nt: TGCGCCAGCAGCGTGCAGGGGGCGTCCCACAATGAGCAGTTCTTC

v_call: TRBV7-9
j_call: TRBJ2-3
d_call: .
cdr3_aa: CASTLGDGVDTQYF
cdr3_nt: TGTGCCAGCACCTTAGGGGACGGGGTAGATACGCAGTATTTT

v_call: TRBV5-1
j_call: TRBJ2-5
d_call: .
cdr3_aa: CASSLASGETQYF
cdr3_nt: TGCGCCAGCAGCTTGGCCAGCGGAGAGACCCAGTACTTC

v_call: TRBV7-2
j_call: TRBJ1-5
d_call: .
cdr3_aa: CASSPGLVNQPQHF
cdr3_nt: TGTGCCAGCAGCCCGGGGCTGGTGAATCAGCCCCAGCATTTT

v_call: TRBV28
j_call: TRBJ1-6
d_call: TRBD1
cdr3_aa: CASSFGDRYNSPLHF
cdr3_nt: TGTGCCAGCAGTTTCGGGGACAGATATAATTCACCCCTCCACTTT

v_call: TRBV10-3
j_call: TRBJ2-1
d_call: TRBD1
cdr3_aa: CATLGTVQSGEQFF
cdr3_nt: TGTGCCACCCTCGGGACAGTGCAAAGTGGTGAGCAGTTCTTC

v_call: TRBV4-2
j_call: TRBJ2-1
d_call: TRBD2
cdr3_aa: CASSQDKRGGNEQFF
cdr3_nt: TGTGCCAGCAGCCAAGATAAGCGGGGGGGCAATGAGCAGTTCTTC

v_call: TRBV5-4
j_call: TRBJ2-5
d_call: .
cdr3_aa: CASSLVGLQETQYF
cdr3_nt: TGTGCCAGCAGCTTGGTGGGACTCCAAGAGACCCAGTACTTC

v_call: TRBV10-1
j_call: TRBJ2-3
d_call: .
cdr3_aa: CASSGGSRTDTQYF
cdr3_nt: TGCGCCAGCAGTGGGGGCAGTCGCACAGATACGCAGTATTTT

v_call: TRBV7-9
j_call: TRBJ2-3
d_call: TRBD2
cdr3_aa: CASSLATSGNTDTQYF
cdr3_nt: TGTGCCAGCAGCTTAGCTACTAGCGGTAACACAGATACGCAGTATTTT

v_call: TRBV5-1
j_call: TRBJ1-1
d_call: .
cdr3_aa: CASSTTAGTTEAFF
cdr3_nt: TGCGCCAGCAGTACTACAGCGGGGACCACTGAAGCTTTCTTT

v_call: TRBV30
j_call: TRBJ2-4
d_call: .
cdr3_aa: CAWTGGGGKNIQYF
cdr3_nt: TGTGCCTGGACCGGAGGGGGCGGCAAAAACATTCAGTACTTC

v_call: TRBV6-1
j_call: TRBJ2-2
d_call: .
cdr3_aa: CASSEGAGSGWTGELFF
cdr3_nt: TGTGCCAGCAGTGAAGGGGCAGGATCAGGGTGGACCGGGGAGCTGTTTTTT

v_call: TRBV5-4
j_call: TRBJ2-3
d_call: TRBD2
cdr3_aa: CASSLELRRGIGTDTQYF
cdr3_nt: TGTGCCAGCAGCTTGGAACTGAGGCGGGGGATCGGCACAGATACGCAGTATTTT

v_call: TRBV6-6
j_call: TRBJ2-3
d_call: TRBD1
cdr3_aa: CASRQGVLRSDTQYF
cdr3_nt: TGTGCCAGCAGACAGGGGGTTCTTCGATCAGATACGCAGTATTTT

v_call: TRBV5-4
j_call: TRBJ1-1
d_call: .
cdr3_aa: CASTLTGFEAFF
cdr3_nt: TGTGCCAGCACCCTTACAGGGTTTGAAGCTTTCTTT

v_call: TRBV6-5
j_call: TRBJ1-1
d_call: .
cdr3_aa: CASSYTHPPDTEAFF
cdr3_nt: TGTGCCAGCAGTTACACCCATCCACCTGACACTGAAGCTTTCTTT

v_call: TRBV4-1
j_call: TRBJ2-1
d_call: TRBD2
cdr3_aa: CASSQPLGSGSSYNEQFF
cdr3_nt: TGCGCCAGCAGCCAGCCTCTGGGTAGCGGGAGCTCCTACAATGAGCAGTTCTTC